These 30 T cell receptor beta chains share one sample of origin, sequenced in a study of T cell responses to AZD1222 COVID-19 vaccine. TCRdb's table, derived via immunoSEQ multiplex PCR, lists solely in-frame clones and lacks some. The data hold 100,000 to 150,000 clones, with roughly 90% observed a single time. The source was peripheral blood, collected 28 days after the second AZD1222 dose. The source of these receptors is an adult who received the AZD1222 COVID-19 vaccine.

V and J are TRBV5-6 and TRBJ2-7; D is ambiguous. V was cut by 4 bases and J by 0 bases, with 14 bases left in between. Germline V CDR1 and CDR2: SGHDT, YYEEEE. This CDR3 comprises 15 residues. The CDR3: CASSPTPINSYEQYF. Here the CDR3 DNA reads TGTGCCAGCAGCCCCACACCTATCAACTCCTACGAGCAGTACTTC.

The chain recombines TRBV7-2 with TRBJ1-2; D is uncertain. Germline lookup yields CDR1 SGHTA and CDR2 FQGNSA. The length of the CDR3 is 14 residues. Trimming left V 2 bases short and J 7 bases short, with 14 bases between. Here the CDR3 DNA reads TGTGCCAGCAGCTTACTAGGGAGGGTCTCTGGCTACACCTTC. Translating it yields CASSLLGRVSGYTF. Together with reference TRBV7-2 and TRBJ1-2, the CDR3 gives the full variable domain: GAGVSQSPSNKVTEKGKDVELRCDPISGHTALYWYRQSLGQGLEFLIYFQGNSAPDKSGLPSDRFSAERTGGSVSTLTIQRTQQEDSAVYLCASSLLGRVSGYTFGSGTRLTVV.

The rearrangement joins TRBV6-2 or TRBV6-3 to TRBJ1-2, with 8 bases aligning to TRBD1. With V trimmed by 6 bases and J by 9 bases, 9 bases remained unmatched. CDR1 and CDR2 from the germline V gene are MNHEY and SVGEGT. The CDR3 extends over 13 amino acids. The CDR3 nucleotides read TGTGCCAGCAGCTTGGGACAGGCCCGGAGCTACACCTTC. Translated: CASSLGQARSYTF.

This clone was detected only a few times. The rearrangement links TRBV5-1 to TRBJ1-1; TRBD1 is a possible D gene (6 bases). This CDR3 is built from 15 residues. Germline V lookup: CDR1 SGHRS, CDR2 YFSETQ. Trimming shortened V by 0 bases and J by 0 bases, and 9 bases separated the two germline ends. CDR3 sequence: CASSLARQVNTEAFF. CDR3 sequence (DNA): TGCGCCAGCAGCTTGGCCCGACAGGTGAACACTGAAGCTTTCTTT.

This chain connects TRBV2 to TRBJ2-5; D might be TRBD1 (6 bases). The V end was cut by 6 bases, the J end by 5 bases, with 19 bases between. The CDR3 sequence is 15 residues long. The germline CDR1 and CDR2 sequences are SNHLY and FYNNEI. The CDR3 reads CASRLEQGSTETQYF. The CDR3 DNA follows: TGTGCCAGCAGGCTAGAGCAGGGGAGTACCGAGACCCAGTACTTC.

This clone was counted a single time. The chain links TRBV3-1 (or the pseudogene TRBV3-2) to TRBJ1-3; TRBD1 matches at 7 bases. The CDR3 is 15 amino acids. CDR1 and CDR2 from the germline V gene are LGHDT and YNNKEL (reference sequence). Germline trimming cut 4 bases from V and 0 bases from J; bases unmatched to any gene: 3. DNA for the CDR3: TGTGCCAGCAGCCCAGGGGGACCCTCTGGAAACACCATATATTTT. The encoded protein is CASSPGGPSGNTIYF.

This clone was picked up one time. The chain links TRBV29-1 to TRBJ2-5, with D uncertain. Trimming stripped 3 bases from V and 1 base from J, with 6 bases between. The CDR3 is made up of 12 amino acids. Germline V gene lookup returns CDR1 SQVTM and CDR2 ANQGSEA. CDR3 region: CSVDLFQETQYF. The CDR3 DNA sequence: TGCAGCGTTGACCTATTCCAAGAGACCCAGTACTTC.

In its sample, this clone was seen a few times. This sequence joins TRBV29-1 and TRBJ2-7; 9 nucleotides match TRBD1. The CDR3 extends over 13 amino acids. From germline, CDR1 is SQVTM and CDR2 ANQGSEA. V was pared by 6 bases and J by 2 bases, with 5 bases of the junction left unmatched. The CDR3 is CSVLGQGTYEQYF. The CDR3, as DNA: TGCAGCGTCTTGGGACAGGGAACCTACGAGCAGTACTTC.

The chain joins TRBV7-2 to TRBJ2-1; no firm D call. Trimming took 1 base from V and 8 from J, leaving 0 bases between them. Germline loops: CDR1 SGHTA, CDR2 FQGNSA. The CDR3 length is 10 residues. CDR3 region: CASSLDEQFF. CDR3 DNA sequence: TGTGCCAGCAGCTTAGATGAGCAGTTCTTC.

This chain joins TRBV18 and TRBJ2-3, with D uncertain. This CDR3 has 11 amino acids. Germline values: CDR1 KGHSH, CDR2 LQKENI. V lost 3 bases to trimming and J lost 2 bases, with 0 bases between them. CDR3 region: CASSPTDTQYF. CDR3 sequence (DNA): TGTGCCAGCTCACCCACAGATACGCAGTATTTT.

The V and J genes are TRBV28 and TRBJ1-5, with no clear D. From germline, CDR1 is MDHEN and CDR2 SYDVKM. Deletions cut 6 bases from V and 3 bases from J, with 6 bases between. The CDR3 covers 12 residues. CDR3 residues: CASRGPNQPQHF. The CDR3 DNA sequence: TGTGCCAGCAGAGGGCCCAATCAGCCCCAGCATTTT.

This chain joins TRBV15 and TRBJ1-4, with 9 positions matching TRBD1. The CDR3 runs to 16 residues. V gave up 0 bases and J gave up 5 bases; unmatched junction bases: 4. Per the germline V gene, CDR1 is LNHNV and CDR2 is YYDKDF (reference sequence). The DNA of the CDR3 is TGTGCCACCAGCAGAGAGAGGGACAGGGAGAATGAAAAACTGTTTTTT. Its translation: CATSRERDRENEKLFF.

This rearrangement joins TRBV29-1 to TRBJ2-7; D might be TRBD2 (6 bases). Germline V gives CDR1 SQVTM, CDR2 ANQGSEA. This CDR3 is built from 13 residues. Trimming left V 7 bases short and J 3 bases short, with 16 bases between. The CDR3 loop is CSGGDSDHYEQYF. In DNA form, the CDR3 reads TGCAGCGGCGGGGACTCGGACCACTACGAGCAGTACTTC.

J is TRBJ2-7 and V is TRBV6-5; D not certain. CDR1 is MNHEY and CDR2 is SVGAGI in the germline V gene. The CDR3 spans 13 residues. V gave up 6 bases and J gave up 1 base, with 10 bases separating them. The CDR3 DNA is TGTGCCAGCAGGAAAGACATATCCTACGAGCAGTACTTC. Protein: CASRKDISYEQYF.

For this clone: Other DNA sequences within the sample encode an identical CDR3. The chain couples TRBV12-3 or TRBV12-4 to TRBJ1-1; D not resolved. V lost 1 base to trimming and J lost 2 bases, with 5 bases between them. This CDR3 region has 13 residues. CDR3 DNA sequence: TGTGCCAGCAGTTTAGGGGGTAACACTGAAGCTTTCTTT. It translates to CASSLGGNTEAFF.

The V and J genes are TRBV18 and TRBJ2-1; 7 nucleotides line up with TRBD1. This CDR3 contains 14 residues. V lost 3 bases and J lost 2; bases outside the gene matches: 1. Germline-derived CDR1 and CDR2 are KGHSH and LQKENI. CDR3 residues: CASSPGTAYNEQFF. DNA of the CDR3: TGTGCCAGCTCACCCGGGACAGCCTACAATGAGCAGTTCTTC.

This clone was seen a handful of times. The CDR3 nucleotides read TGCGCCAGCAGCTTGTTAATAGGCGAGGAGACCCAGTACTTC. It specifies CASSLLIGEETQYF. V usage is TRBV5-1 and J usage is TRBJ2-5; no clear D gene. This CDR3 is built from 14 residues. With 1 base removed from V and 5 bases from J, the gap between germline ends came to 12 bases. Germline CDR1 is SGHRS and CDR2 is YFSETQ.

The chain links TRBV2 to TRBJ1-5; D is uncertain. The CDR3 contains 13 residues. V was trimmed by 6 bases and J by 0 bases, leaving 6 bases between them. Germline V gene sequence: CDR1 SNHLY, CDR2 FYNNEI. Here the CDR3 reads CASRPDSNQPQHF. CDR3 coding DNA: TGTGCCAGCAGGCCAGATAGCAATCAGCCCCAGCATTTT.

In DNA form, the CDR3 reads TGTGCCATCAACACCGGGTTGACCCAGTACTTC. This codes for CAINTGLTQYF. J is TRBJ2-5 and V is TRBV12-3 or TRBV12-4; D not resolved. Trimming cost V 10 bases and J 7 bases, with 13 bases left between them. The CDR3 is 11 amino acids.

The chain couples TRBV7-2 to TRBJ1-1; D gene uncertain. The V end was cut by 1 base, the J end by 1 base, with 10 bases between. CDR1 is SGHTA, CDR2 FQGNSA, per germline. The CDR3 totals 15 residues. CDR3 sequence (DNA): TGTGCCAGCAGCTTAGGGCCAGCAGCGAACACTGAAGCTTTCTTT. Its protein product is CASSLGPAANTEAFF.

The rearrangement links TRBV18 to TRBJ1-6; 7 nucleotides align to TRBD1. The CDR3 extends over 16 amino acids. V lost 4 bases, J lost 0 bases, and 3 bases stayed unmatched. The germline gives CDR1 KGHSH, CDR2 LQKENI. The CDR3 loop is CASSLHRGSYNSPLHF. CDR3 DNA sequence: TGTGCCAGCTCACTGCACAGGGGCTCCTATAATTCACCCCTCCACTTT.

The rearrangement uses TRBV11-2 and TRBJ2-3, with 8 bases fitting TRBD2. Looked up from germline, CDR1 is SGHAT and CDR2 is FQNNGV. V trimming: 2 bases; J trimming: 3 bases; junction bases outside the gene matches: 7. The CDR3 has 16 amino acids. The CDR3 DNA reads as TGTGCCAGCAGCTTATCAGGACTAGCTGGGACAGATACGCAGTATTTT. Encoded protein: CASSLSGLAGTDTQYF.

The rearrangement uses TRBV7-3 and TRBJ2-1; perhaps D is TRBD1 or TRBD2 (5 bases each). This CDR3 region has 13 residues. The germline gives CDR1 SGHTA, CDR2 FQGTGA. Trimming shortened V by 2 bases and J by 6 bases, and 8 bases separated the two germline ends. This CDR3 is CASSLRGANEQFF. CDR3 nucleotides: TGTGCCAGCAGCTTACGAGGGGCCAATGAGCAGTTCTTC.

As DNA, the CDR3 is TGTGCCAGTAGTATAGGGACAGGGGGCTTTGAGACCCAGTACTTC. Protein product: CASSIGTGGFETQYF. The chain couples TRBV19 to TRBJ2-5, with TRBD1 matching 11 bases. The length of the CDR3 is 15 residues. CDR1 LNHDA and CDR2 SQIVND come from the germline V gene (reference sequence). J was trimmed by 5 bases and V by 1 base; bases with no gene match: 3. Full variable domain (remainder filled in from reference TRBV19 and TRBJ2-5): DGGITQSPKYLFRKEGQNVTLSCEQNLNHDAMYWYRQDPGQGLRLIYYSQIVNDFQKGDIAEGYSVSREKKESFPLTVTSAQKNPTAFYLCASSIGTGGFETQYFGPGTRLLVL.

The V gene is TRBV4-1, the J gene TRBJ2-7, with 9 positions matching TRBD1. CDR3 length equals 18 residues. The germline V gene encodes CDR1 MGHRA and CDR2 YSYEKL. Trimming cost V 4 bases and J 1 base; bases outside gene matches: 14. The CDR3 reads CASSRIPPRDRESYEQYF. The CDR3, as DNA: TGCGCCAGCAGCCGAATCCCCCCCCGGGACAGGGAGTCCTACGAGCAGTACTTC.

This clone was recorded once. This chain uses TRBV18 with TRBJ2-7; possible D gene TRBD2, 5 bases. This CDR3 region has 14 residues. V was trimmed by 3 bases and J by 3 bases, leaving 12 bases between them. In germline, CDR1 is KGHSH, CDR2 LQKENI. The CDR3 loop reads CASSPARSGYEQYF. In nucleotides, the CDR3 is TGTGCCAGCTCACCGGCGAGGAGCGGCTACGAGCAGTACTTC.

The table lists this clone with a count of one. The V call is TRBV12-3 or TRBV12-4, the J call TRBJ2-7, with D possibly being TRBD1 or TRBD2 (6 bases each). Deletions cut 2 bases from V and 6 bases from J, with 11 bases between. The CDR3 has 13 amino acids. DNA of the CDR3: TGTGCCAGCAGTTTATCGTGGGGGGCCGAGCAGTACTTC. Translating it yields CASSLSWGAEQYF.

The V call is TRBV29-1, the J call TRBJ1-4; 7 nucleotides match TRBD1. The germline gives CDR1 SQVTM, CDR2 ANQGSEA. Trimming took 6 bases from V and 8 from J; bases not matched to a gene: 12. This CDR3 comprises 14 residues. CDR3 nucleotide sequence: TGCAGCGTGGGGGTGACAGGGTTAAGGGAAAAACTGTTTTTT. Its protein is CSVGVTGLREKLFF. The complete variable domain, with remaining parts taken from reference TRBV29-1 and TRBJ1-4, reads SAVISQKPSRDICQRGTSLTIQCQVDSQVTMMFWYRQQPGQSLTLIATANQGSEATYESGFVIDKFPISRPNLTFSTLTVSNMSPEDSSIYLCSVGVTGLREKLFFGSGTQLSVL.

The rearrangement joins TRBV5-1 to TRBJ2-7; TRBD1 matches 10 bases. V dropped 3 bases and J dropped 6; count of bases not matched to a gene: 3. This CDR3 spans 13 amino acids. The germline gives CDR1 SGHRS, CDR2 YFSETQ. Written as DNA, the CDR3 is TGCGCCAGCAGCTCAAGGACAGGGGGCGAGCAGTACTTC. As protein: CASSSRTGGEQYF.

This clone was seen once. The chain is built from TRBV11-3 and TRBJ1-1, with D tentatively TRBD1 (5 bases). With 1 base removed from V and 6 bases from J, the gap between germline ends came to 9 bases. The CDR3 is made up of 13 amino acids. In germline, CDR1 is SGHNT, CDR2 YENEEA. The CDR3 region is CASSLVPGAEAFF. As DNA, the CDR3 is TGTGCCAGCAGCTTAGTCCCGGGGGCTGAAGCTTTCTTT.